This T cell receptor beta chain appears in the sequencing data of a study of T cell repertoires in cytomegalovirus infection (dated by TCRdb to about 2019). About the investigation overall: Because public TCR beta signatures pointed to carriage of CMV infection together with the matching HLA type, the HLA type of each donor mattered for the analysis.

On the study overall, not on this receptor specifically: The ex vivo response was dominated by HLA-C-restricted CMV-specific TCR beta clonotypes, which also provided the single most frequent clonotype in two of eight donors. Carriers of CMV infection plus the relevant HLA type were discriminated by the cumulative frequency of public TCR beta family members in the study cohort and in an independent approximately 360-donor cohort.

The germline V gene sets CDR1 to SQVTM and CDR2 to ANQGSEA. V was cut back by 6 bases and J by 9 bases, leaving a gap of 18 bases between them. The CDR3 sequence holds 12 residues, the cysteine and phenylalanine included. CDR3 DNA is the only sequence kept; it has 36 bases, read in frame from the first base. As for this clonotype: Its binding antigen is unknown. Per-nucleotide qualities are absent, and no much larger clonotype sits a single base away.

TCRdb lists the instrument as Illumina HiSeq 1500. In-frame beta chains were kept once TCRdb had trimmed the public reads at Q25 with fastp and called clones with MiXCR. Rows are combined by CDR3 protein, so each entry shows the most common genes and DNA. The sample table lists about 250,000 distinct CDR3 sequences, around 12% of them with a count of one. Around 1.6% of the sample lies in the top ten. The chain is assembled from TRBV29-1 and TRBJ2-7; TRBD2 is perhaps the D gene, given 6 matching bases. Sequences were obtained from PBMCs. This TCR came from a human donor in good health (CMV status not recorded). Some clones in this sample may be carry-over from other donors' samples. CDR3 region: CSVGTDQGAQYF. The bases are TGCAGCGTGGGGACTGATCAGGGCGCGCAGTACTTC.